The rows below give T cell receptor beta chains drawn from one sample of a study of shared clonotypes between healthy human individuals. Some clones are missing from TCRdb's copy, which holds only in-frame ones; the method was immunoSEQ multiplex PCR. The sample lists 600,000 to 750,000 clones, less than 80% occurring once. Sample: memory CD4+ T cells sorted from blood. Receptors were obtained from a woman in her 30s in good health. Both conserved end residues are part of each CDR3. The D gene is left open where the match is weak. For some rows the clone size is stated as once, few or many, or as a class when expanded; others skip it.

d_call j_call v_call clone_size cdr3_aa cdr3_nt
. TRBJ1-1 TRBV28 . CASSLPGNTEAFF TGTGCCAGCAGTTTACCCGGGAACACTGAAGCTTTCTTT
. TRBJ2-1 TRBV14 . CASSQRGEEFF TGTGCCAGCAGCCAAAGGGGAGAAGAGTTCTTC
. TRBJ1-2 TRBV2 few CASPDTAVEGYTF TGTGCCAGCCCCGACACGGCGGTGGAAGGCTACACCTTC
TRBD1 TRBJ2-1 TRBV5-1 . CASSSNRGAYNEQFF TGCGCCAGCAGCAGTAACAGGGGGGCCTACAATGAGCAGTTCTTC
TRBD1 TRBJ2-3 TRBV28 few CASSGTATDTQYF TGTGCCAGCAGCGGGACAGCCACAGATACGCAGTATTTT
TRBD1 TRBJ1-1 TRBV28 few CASSQTGVPEAFF TGTGCCAGCAGTCAGACAGGGGTCCCTGAAGCTTTCTTT
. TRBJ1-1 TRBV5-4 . CASSFRASTEAFF TGTGCCAGCAGCTTTAGGGCGAGCACTGAAGCTTTCTTT
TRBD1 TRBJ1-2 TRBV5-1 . CASSLGTGVNYGYTF TGCGCCAGCAGCTTGGGTACAGGGGTAAACTATGGCTACACCTTC
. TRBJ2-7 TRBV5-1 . CASSDTVGAYEQYF TGCGCCAGCAGCGACACGGTGGGGGCCTACGAGCAGTACTTC
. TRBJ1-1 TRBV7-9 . CASSLPRCWTAGWNTEAFF TGTGCCAGCAGCTTACCCCGGTGCTGGACAGCGGGGTGGAACACTGAAGCTTTCTTT
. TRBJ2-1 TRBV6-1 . CASRSGSAYNEQFF TGTGCCAGCCGATCGGGTAGCGCCTACAATGAGCAGTTCTTC
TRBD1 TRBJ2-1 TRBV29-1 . CSVGRTGTYNEQFF TGCAGCGTTGGGAGGACAGGAACCTACAATGAGCAGTTCTTC
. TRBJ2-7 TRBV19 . CASSNQGSYEQYF TGTGCCAGTAGTAACCAGGGATCCTACGAGCAGTACTTC
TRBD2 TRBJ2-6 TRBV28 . CASSPGGSGANVLTF TGTGCCAGCAGCCCGGGGGGGTCTGGGGCCAACGTCCTGACTTTC
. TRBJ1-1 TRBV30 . CAWKSSPGDTEAFF TGTGCCTGGAAATCTTCCCCTGGGGACACTGAAGCTTTCTTT
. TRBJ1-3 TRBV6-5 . CASRRDGSSGNTIYF TGTGCCAGCAGGCGGGACGGAAGCTCTGGAAACACCATATATTTT
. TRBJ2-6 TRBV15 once CATSSERDSGANVLTF TGTGCCACCAGCAGCGAACGGGACTCGGGGGCCAACGTCCTGACTTTC
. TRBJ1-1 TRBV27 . CASSFGPVQNTEAFF TGTGCCAGCAGTTTCGGGCCTGTTCAAAACACTGAAGCTTTCTTT
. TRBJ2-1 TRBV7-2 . CASSGRTGEQFF TGTGCCAGCAGCGGCCGGACCGGGGAGCAGTTCTTC
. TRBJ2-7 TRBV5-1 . CASSLSFGDPSYEQYF TGCGCCAGCAGCTTATCGTTTGGGGACCCCTCCTACGAGCAGTACTTC
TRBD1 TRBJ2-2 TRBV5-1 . CASSLMPSGTGGTGELFF TGCGCCAGCAGCCTCATGCCCTCCGGGACAGGGGGGACCGGGGAGCTGTTTTTT
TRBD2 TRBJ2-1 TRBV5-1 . CASSLGLAGAQWNEQFF TGCGCCAGCAGCTTGGGACTAGCGGGAGCCCAATGGAATGAGCAGTTCTTC